This TCR beta chain was found in a study of blood T cell repertoires in COVID-19. Germline trimming cut 11 bases from V and 3 bases from J; bases unmatched to any gene: 13. The CDR3 contains 16 residues. Germline lookup yields CDR1 KGHDR and CDR2 SFDVKD. The data were produced by immunoSEQ multiplex PCR, yet TCRdb's version contains in-frame clones alone and is incomplete. The sample holds about 260,000 clones, about 87% seen once. This clone was detected once. The chain joins TRBV24-1 to TRBJ2-3, with 10 bases identical to TRBD2. The origin of this receptor is a man between 60 and 75 years old who had recovered from COVID-19. The material sequenced was peripheral blood. The CDR3 region is CAIRSGTSELTDTQYF. In DNA form, the CDR3 reads TGTGCCATACGGTCCGGGACTAGCGAGTTAACAGATACGCAGTATTTT.